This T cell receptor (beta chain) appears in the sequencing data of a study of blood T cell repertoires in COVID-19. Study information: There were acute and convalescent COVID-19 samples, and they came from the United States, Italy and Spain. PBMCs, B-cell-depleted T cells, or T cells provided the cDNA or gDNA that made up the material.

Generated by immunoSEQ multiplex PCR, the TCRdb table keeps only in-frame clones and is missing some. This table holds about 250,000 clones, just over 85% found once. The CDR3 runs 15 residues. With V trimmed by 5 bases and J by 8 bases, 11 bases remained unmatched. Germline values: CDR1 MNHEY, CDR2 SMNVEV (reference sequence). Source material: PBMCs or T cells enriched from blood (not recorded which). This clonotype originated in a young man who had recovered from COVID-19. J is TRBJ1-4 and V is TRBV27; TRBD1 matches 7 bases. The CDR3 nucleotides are TGTGCCAGCAGTGGGGGACAGAGGAGGGACGAAAAACTGTTTTTT. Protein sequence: CASSGGQRRDEKLFF.